Each of the 22 T cell receptor beta chains below was sequenced from the same sample in a study of shared clonotypes between healthy human individuals. Naive CD8 cells comprised CD45RO-negative, CCR7-positively selected cells, excluding terminally differentiated effector memory CD45RA+ cells. The assay was immunoSEQ multiplex PCR, and TCRdb's table has in-frame clones only and misses some. The sample lists about 2.2 million clones, about 93% seen once, with under 2% in the top ten. The sequencing sample was made of naive CD8+ T cells from PBMCs. The source of these receptors is a man younger than 30 in good health. Some clones in this sample may be carry-over from other donors' samples.

CDR3 bases: TGTGCCTGGAGAAGGGACACCTCCTACGAGCAGTACTTC. Its protein product is CAWRRDTSYEQYF. The V call is TRBV30, the J call TRBJ2-5; perhaps TRBD1 as D (6 bases). The tail of the sequence fits TRBJ2-7 better, so the J call may be wrong. The CDR3 has 13 residues. CDR1 is GTSNPN and CDR2 is SVGIG in the germline V gene (reference sequence).

The chain combines TRBV27 with TRBJ2-7; D unclear. The CDR3 covers 14 residues. V was shortened by 6 bases and J by 0 bases, with 12 bases between the two germline ends. Germline V gene lookup returns CDR1 MNHEY and CDR2 SMNVEV (reference sequence). CDR3 coding DNA: TGTGCCAGCAGGCCCCCGGACGGCTCCTACGAGCAGTACTTC. This sequence encodes CASRPPDGSYEQYF.

This chain links TRBV11-2 with TRBJ2-7; D uncertain. V shed 4 bases and J shed 3 bases, with 7 bases lying between them. The CDR3 contains 12 residues. The germline V gene has CDR1 SGHAT and CDR2 FQNNGV. This CDR3 is CASSSDGYEQYF. In DNA form, the CDR3 reads TGTGCCAGCAGCTCCGACGGCTACGAGCAGTACTTC.

CDR3 amino acids: CASSAPTLAGAGELFF. The CDR3 DNA sequence: TGTGCCAGCAGCGCCCCCACCCTAGCGGGAGCCGGGGAGCTGTTTTTT. V is TRBV9 and J is TRBJ2-2, with 10 bases lining up with TRBD2. CDR1 and CDR2 (germline): SGDLS, YYNGEE. The CDR3 is 16 amino acids. V trimming: 3 bases; J trimming: 6 bases; junction bases outside the gene matches: 8.

The chain recombines TRBV11-2 with TRBJ2-7, with TRBD2 as a possible D gene (6 bases). The V end was cut by 4 bases, the J end by 2 bases, with 15 bases between. The CDR3 spans 15 residues. Germline V lookup: CDR1 SGHAT, CDR2 FQNNGV. The CDR3 nucleotides are TGTGCCAGCAGCTCCTGGGGGACTGGGACCTACGAGCAGTACTTC. Protein: CASSSWGTGTYEQYF.

This chain links TRBV27 with TRBJ2-7, with 7 bases matching TRBD2. V lost 6 bases to trimming and J lost 0 bases; unmatched junction nucleotides: 8. CDR1 and CDR2 from the germline V gene are MNHEY and SMNVEV (reference sequence). The CDR3 is 15 residues long. The CDR3 region has the DNA TGTGCCAGCAGCCTAGCCGGGAGGCTCTCCTACGAGCAGTACTTC. Translation gives CASSLAGRLSYEQYF.

This clone appeared once. CDR3 loop: CASSVVASGSSSYNEQFF. In DNA, the CDR3 is TGTGCCAGCAGCGTAGTGGCTAGCGGTTCCAGCTCCTACAATGAGCAGTTCTTC. The V gene is TRBV9, the J gene TRBJ2-1; 7 bases align to TRBD2. Germline V CDR1 and CDR2: SGDLS, YYNGEE. V gave up 0 bases and J gave up 0 bases; unmatched junction bases: 9. The CDR3 spans 18 residues. The variable domain in full, with the rest retrieved from reference TRBV9 and TRBJ2-1, is DSGVTQTPKHLITATGQRVTLRCSPRSGDLSVYWYQQSLDQGLQFLIQYYNGEERAKGNILERFSAQQFPDLHSELNLSSLELGDSALYFCASSVVASGSSSYNEQFFGPGTRLTVL.

This clone was seen once. The chain recombines TRBV7-8 with TRBJ2-3; D is perhaps TRBD1 or TRBD2 (5 bases each). Looked up from germline, CDR1 is SGHVS and CDR2 is FQNEAQ. Deletions cut 5 bases from V and 0 bases from J, with 15 bases between. The CDR3 length is 16 residues. For the CDR3, the DNA is TGTGCCAGCAGCCGCGAGGGACGTACTAGCACAGATACGCAGTATTTT. Amino acids: CASSREGRTSTDTQYF.

This chain connects TRBV4-1 to TRBJ2-7; D is perhaps TRBD1 or TRBD2 (6 bases each). The CDR3 is 16 amino acids. Per the germline V gene, CDR1 is MGHRA and CDR2 is YSYEKL. The ends were cut back, 1 base at V and 6 bases at J, with 19 bases in the middle. The CDR3 sequence is CASSQVRGGPSLEQYF. For the CDR3, the DNA is TGCGCCAGCAGCCAAGTGCGTGGGGGGCCGAGCCTCGAGCAGTACTTC.

Here the CDR3 DNA reads TGTGCCAGCAGCTTCGAGGCGGGAGGGCCGGACACCGGGGAGCTGTTTTTT. Its protein is CASSFEAGGPDTGELFF. The rearrangement links TRBV7-9 to TRBJ2-2; 9 positions match TRBD2. The V segment lost 3 bases and the J segment 3 bases; nucleotides outside the gene matches: 8. The CDR3 is 17 residues long. CDR1 and CDR2 (germline): SEHNR, FQNEAQ (reference sequence).

This chain uses TRBV19 with TRBJ2-2; possible D gene TRBD1, 6 bases. Germline CDR1 is LNHDA and CDR2 is SQIVND (reference sequence). V was trimmed by 5 bases and J by 5 bases, leaving 15 bases between them. The CDR3 spans 15 residues. CDR3 sequence: CASSLYRVETGELFF. For the CDR3, the DNA is TGTGCCAGTAGTCTGTACAGGGTTGAGACCGGGGAGCTGTTTTTT.

This chain uses TRBV6-5 with TRBJ2-7; D gene uncertain. Trimming removed 3 bases from V and 0 bases from J, with 12 bases in between. CDR1 is MNHEY and CDR2 is SVGAGI in the germline V gene. The CDR3 runs to 15 residues. For the CDR3, the DNA is TGTGCCAGCAGTTATATGGGTGTTACCTCCTACGAGCAGTACTTC. Translated: CASSYMGVTSYEQYF.

The chain links TRBV2 to TRBJ1-2; D is unclear. Trimming took 1 base from V and 0 from J, leaving 9 bases between them. CDR1 is SNHLY, CDR2 FYNNEI, per germline. The CDR3 sequence is 15 residues long. CDR3 coding DNA: TGTGCCAGCAGTGAAGGGGCCGGAGCTAACTATGGCTACACCTTC. Encoded protein: CASSEGAGANYGYTF.

This rearrangement joins TRBV28 to TRBJ1-1; 9 nucleotides align to TRBD1. The V gene end was trimmed by 5 bases and the J gene end by 5 bases; junction bases not matched to a gene: 9. CDR3 length equals 15 residues. Germline loops: CDR1 MDHEN, CDR2 SYDVKM. CDR3 amino acids: CASSPLQGARTEAFF. In nucleotides, the CDR3 is TGTGCCAGCAGTCCCTTACAGGGGGCGCGAACTGAAGCTTTCTTT.

The CDR3, as DNA: TGCGCCAGCACATTGACGAGAGCCTACGAGCAGTACTTC. This gives the protein CASTLTRAYEQYF. This chain connects TRBV4-1 to TRBJ2-7; no definite D call. The CDR3 runs to 13 residues. CDR1 and CDR2 from the germline V gene are MGHRA and YSYEKL. V lost 7 bases, J lost 2 bases, and 12 bases lay in between.

Here the CDR3 DNA reads TGTGCCAGCAGCTCGACAGGGGGCCGTGGGGGCACCGGGGAGCTGTTTTTT. It specifies CASSSTGGRGGTGELFF. V is TRBV7-9 and J is TRBJ2-2; 10 nucleotides agree with TRBD1. V lost 4 bases, J lost 4 bases, and 9 bases stayed unmatched. Per the germline V gene, CDR1 is SEHNR and CDR2 is FQNEAQ (reference sequence). This CDR3 contains 17 residues.

The CDR3 sequence is CAWSGTVYEQYF. The CDR3 nucleotides are TGTGCCTGGAGTGGGACAGTCTACGAGCAGTACTTC. The chain joins TRBV30 to TRBJ2-7, with D possibly being TRBD1 (6 bases). The CDR3 is 12 residues long. CDR1 GTSNPN and CDR2 SVGIG come from the germline V gene (reference sequence). Trimming removed 1 base from V and 3 bases from J, with 7 bases in between.

The genes are TRBV7-3 and TRBJ2-1; D not resolved. Between the trimmed V and J ends, which lost 5 bases and 3 bases, there was a span of 11 bases. Per germline, CDR1 SGHTA and CDR2 FQGTGA. The CDR3 loop spans 14 amino acids. CDR3 sequence reads: CASSPRNGYNEQFF. Written as DNA, the CDR3 is TGTGCCAGCAGCCCACGGAATGGCTACAATGAGCAGTTCTTC. The full variable domain, completed using reference TRBV7-3 and TRBJ2-1, is GAGVSQTPSNKVTEKGKYVELRCDPISGHTALYWYRQSLGQGPEFLIYFQGTGAADDSGLPNDRFFAVRPEGSVSTLKIQRTERGDSAVYLCASSPRNGYNEQFFGPGTRLTVL.

This rearrangement joins TRBV2 to TRBJ2-2; TRBD2 might be the D (5 bases). The germline CDR1 and CDR2 sequences are SNHLY and FYNNEI. Trimming took 3 bases from V and 6 from J, leaving 11 bases between them. The CDR3 is 14 amino acids. In nucleotides, the CDR3 is TGTGCCAGCAGTGATTTGGAGGAGGCCGGGGAGCTGTTTTTT. Its protein product is CASSDLEEAGELFF. The whole variable domain, filled in from reference TRBV2 and TRBJ2-2, reads EPEVTQTPSHQVTQMGQEVILRCVPISNHLYFYWYRQILGQKVEFLVSFYNNEISEKSEIFDDQFSVERPDGSNFTLKIRSTKLEDSAMYFCASSDLEEAGELFFGEGSRLTVL.

J is TRBJ2-1 and V is TRBV4-3, with D possibly being TRBD2 (5 bases). Per germline, CDR1 LGHNA and CDR2 YSLEER. CDR3 length equals 16 residues. V was clipped by 0 bases and J by 6 bases, with 15 bases between them. The CDR3 is CASSQDPEFSANEQFF. CDR3 bases: TGCGCCAGCAGCCAAGACCCCGAATTTAGCGCCAATGAGCAGTTCTTC.

This chain uses TRBV30 with TRBJ2-3, with TRBD2 matching 8 bases. The CDR3 consists of 13 residues. Unmatched junction bases numbered 0, after V lost 4 bases and J lost 0 bases. Germline CDR1 GTSNPN, CDR2 SVGIG (reference sequence). DNA for the CDR3: TGTGCCTGGACTAGCGGGAGCACAGATACGCAGTATTTT. It translates to CAWTSGSTDTQYF. The full variable domain, rest sourced from reference TRBV30 and TRBJ2-3, is SQTIHQWPATLVQPVGSPLSLECTVEGTSNPNLYWYRQAAGRGLQLLFYSVGIGQISSEVPQNLSASRPQDRQFILSSKKLLLSDSGFYLCAWTSGSTDTQYFGPGTRLTVL.

The CDR3 DNA reads as TGTGCCAGTAGTAACCGGGACAGGGGGGGGACTGAAGCTTTCTTT. Translated, it gives CASSNRDRGGTEAFF. The chain couples TRBV19 to TRBJ1-1; TRBD1 aligns across 11 bases. After removal of 4 bases from V and 5 bases from J, the junction contained 6 bases not matched to a gene. The CDR3 is made up of 15 amino acids. Germline V gene lookup returns CDR1 LNHDA and CDR2 SQIVND (reference sequence). Together with reference TRBV19 and TRBJ1-1, the CDR3 gives the full variable domain: DGGITQSPKYLFRKEGQNVTLSCEQNLNHDAMYWYRQDPGQGLRLIYYSQIVNDFQKGDIAEGYSVSREKKESFPLTVTSAQKNPTAFYLCASSNRDRGGTEAFFGQGTRLTVV.